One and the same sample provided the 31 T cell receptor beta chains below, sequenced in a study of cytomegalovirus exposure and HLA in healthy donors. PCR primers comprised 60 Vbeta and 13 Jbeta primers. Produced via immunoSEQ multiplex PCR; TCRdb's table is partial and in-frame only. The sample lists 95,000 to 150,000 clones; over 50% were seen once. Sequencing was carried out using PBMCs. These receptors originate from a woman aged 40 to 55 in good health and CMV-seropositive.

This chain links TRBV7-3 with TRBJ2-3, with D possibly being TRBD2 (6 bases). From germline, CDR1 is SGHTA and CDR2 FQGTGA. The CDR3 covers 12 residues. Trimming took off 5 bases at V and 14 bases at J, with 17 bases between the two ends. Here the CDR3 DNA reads TGTGCCAGCAGCCCGGGACTCCCTGCGTTGTATTTT. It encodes CASSPGLPALYF.

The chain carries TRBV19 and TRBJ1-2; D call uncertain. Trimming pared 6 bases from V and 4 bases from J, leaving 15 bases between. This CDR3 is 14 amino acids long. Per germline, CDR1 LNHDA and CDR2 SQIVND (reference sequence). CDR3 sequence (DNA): TGTGCCAGTAGGCGGGCGGACCCTGGCTATGGCTACACCTTC. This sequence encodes CASRRADPGYGYTF.

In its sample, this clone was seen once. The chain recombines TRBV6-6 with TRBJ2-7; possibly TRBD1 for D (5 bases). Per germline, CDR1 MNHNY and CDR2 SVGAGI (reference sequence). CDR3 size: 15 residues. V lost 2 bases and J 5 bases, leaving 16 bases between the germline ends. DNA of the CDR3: TGTGCCAGCAGTTACGAGATAGTAGGGGTCCACGAGCAGTACTTC. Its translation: CASSYEIVGVHEQYF.

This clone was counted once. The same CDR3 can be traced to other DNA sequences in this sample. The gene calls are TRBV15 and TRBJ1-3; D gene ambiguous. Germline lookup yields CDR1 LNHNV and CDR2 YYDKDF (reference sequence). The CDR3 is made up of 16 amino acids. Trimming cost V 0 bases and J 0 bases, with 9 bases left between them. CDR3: CATSREAGLSGNTIYF. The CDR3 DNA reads TGTGCCACCAGCAGAGAAGCGGGTCTCTCTGGAAACACCATATATTTT.

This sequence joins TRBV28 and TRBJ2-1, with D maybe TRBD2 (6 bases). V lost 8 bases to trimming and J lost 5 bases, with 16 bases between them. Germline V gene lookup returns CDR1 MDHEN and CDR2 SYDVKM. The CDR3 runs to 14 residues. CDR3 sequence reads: CASWAGEVNNEQFF. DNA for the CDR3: TGTGCCAGCTGGGCCGGGGAGGTGAACAATGAGCAGTTCTTC. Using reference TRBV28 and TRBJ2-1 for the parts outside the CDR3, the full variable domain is DVKVTQSSRYLVKRTGEKVFLECVQDMDHENMFWYRQDPGLGLRLIYFSYDVKMKEKGDIPEGYSVSREKKERFSLILESASTNQTSMYLCASWAGEVNNEQFFGPGTRLTVL.

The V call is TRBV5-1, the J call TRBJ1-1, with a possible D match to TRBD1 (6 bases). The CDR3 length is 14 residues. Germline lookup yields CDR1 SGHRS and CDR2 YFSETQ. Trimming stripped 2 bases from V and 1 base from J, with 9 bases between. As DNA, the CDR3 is TGCGCCAGCAGCTTACAGGGCACGAACACTGAAGCTTTCTTT. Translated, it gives CASSLQGTNTEAFF.

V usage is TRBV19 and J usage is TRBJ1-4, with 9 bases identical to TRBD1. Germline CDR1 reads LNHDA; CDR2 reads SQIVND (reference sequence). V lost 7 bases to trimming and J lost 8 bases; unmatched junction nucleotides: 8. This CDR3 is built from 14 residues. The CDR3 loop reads CASNTQGAGEKLFF. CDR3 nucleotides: TGTGCCAGTAATACACAGGGGGCTGGAGAAAAACTGTTTTTT.

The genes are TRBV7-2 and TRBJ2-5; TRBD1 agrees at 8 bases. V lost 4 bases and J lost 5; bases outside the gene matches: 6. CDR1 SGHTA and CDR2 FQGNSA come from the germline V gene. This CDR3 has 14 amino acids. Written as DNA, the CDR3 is TGTGCCAGCAGCTCAAGGACAGGGATGGAGACCCAGTACTTC. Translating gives CASSSRTGMETQYF. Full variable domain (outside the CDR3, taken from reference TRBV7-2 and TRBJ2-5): GAGVSQSPSNKVTEKGKDVELRCDPISGHTALYWYRQSLGQGLEFLIYFQGNSAPDKSGLPSDRFSAERTGGSVSTLTIQRTQQEDSAVYLCASSSRTGMETQYFGPGTRLLVL.

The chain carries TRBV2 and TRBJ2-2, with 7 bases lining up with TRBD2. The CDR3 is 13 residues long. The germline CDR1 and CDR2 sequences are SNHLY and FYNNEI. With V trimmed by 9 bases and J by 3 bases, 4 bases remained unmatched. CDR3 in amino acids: CASKLAHTGELFF. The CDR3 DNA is TGTGCCAGTAAACTAGCGCACACCGGGGAGCTGTTTTTT.

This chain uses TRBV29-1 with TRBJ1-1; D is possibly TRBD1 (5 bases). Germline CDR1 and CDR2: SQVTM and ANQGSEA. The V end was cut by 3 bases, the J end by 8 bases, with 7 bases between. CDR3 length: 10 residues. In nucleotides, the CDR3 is TGCAGCGTTGAGCACAGGGAAGCTTTCTTT. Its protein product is CSVEHREAFF.

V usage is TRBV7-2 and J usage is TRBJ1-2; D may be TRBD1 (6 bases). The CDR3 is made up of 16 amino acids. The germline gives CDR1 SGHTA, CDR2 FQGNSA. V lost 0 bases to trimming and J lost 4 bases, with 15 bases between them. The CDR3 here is CASSLAPQGGSYGYTF. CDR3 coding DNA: TGTGCCAGCAGCTTAGCGCCACAGGGTGGGAGCTATGGCTACACCTTC.

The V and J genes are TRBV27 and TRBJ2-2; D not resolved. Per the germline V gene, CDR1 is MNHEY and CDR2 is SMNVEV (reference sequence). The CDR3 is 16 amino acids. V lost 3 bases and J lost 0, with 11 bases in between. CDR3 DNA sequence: TGTGCCAGCAGTTTGCGAGTACGGGCGAACACCGGGGAGCTGTTTTTT. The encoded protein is CASSLRVRANTGELFF.

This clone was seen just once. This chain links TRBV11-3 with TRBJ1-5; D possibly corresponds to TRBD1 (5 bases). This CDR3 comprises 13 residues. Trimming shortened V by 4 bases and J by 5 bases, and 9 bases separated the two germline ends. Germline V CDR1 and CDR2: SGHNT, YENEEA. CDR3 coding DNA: TGTGCCAGCAGCTCTCAGGGTGATCAGCCCCAGCATTTT. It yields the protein CASSSQGDQPQHF.

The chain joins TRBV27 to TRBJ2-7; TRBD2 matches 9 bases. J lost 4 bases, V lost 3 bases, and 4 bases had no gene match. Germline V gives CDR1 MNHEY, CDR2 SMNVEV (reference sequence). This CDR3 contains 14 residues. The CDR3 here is CASSFSGRRYEQYF. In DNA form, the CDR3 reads TGTGCCAGCAGTTTCAGCGGGAGGCGTTACGAGCAGTACTTC.

CDR3 bases: TGTGCCAGCAGCTCCTTAGACAGGGGGCAGCTTGCAACTAATGAAAAACTGTTTTTT. This codes for CASSSLDRGQLATNEKLFF. The chain couples TRBV5-4 to TRBJ1-4, with 10 positions matching TRBD1. Per germline, CDR1 SGHNT and CDR2 YYREEE (reference sequence). The CDR3 extends over 19 amino acids. The junction had 11 bases not matched to a gene; V was cut back by 3 bases and J by 0 bases.

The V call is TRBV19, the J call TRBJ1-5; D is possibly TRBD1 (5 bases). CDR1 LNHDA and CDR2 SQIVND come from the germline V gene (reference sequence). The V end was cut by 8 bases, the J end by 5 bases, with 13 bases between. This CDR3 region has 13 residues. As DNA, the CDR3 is TGTGCCAGTTCTCAGGGTCGAGATCAGCCCCAGCATTTT. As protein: CASSQGRDQPQHF.

The CDR3 protein is CASSEGTQREKLFF. The CDR3 DNA is TGTGCCAGCAGTGAAGGGACACAAAGGGAAAAACTGTTTTTT. The chain carries TRBV6-1 and TRBJ1-4, with TRBD1 as a possible D gene (5 bases). V lost 1 base to trimming and J lost 8 bases, with 11 bases between them. CDR3 length equals 14 residues. Germline CDR1 is MNHNS and CDR2 is SASEGT.

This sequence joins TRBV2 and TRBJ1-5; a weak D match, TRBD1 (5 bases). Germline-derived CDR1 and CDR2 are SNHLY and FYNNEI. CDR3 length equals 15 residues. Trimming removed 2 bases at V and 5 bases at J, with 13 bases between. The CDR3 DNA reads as TGTGCCAGCAGTGAATTGCAGGGATGGGATCAGCCCCAGCATTTT. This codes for CASSELQGWDQPQHF.

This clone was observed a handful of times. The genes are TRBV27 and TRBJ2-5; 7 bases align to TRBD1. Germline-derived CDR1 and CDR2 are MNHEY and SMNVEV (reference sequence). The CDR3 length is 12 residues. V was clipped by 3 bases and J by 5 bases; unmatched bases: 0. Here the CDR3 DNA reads TGTGCCAGCAGTTTCAGGGGGGAGACCCAGTACTTC. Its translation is CASSFRGETQYF.

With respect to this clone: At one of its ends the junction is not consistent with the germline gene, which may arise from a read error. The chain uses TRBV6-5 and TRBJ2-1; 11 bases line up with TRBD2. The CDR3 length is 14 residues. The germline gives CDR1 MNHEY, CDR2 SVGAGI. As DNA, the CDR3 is TGTGCCAGCAGTGACTCCGGGACTAGCGGACAGCAGTTCTTC. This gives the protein CASSDSGTSGQQFF.

Here the CDR3 reads CASSATGVDEQFF. Written as DNA, the CDR3 is TGCGCCAGCAGCGCGACGGGAGTCGATGAGCAGTTCTTC. The chain employs TRBV5-1 and TRBJ2-1, with a tentative D call TRBD2 (6 bases). CDR3 length: 13 amino acids. Germline CDR1 and CDR2: SGHRS and YFSETQ. With 4 bases removed from V and 8 bases from J, the gap between germline ends came to 13 bases.

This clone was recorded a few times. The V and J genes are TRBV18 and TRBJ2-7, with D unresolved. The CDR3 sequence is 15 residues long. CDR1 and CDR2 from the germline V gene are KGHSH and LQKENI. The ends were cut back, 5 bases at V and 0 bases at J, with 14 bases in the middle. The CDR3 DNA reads TGTGCCAGCTCAGCCCAGGCCGAGAGCTCCTACGAGCAGTACTTC. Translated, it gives CASSAQAESSYEQYF.

The CDR3 is CASSSPDEKLFF. The CDR3 coding sequence is TGTGCCAGCAGTTCCCCGGATGAAAAACTGTTTTTT. The chain recombines TRBV28 with TRBJ1-4; D is uncertain. Germline CDR1 reads MDHEN; CDR2 reads SYDVKM. CDR3 size: 12 residues. V dropped 4 bases and J dropped 6 bases, with 6 bases sitting between them.

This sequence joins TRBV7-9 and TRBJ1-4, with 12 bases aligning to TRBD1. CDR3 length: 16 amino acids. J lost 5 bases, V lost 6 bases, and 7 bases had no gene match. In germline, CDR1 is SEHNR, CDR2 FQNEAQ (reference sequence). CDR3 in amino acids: CASRVGTGGGNEKLFF. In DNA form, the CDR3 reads TGTGCCAGCAGAGTCGGGACAGGGGGCGGGAATGAAAAACTGTTTTTT.

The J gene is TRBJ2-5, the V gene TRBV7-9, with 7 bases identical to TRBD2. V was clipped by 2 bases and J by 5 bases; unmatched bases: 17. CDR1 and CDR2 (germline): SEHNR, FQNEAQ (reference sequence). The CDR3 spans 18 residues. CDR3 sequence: CASSLPLDQGGGRETQYF. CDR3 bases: TGTGCCAGCAGCTTACCACTTGACCAGGGCGGGGGTAGGGAGACCCAGTACTTC. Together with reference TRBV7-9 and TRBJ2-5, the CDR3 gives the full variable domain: DTGVSQNPRHKITKRGQNVTFRCDPISEHNRLYWYRQTLGQGPEFLTYFQNEAQLEKSRLLSDRFSAERPKGSFSTLEIQRTEQGDSAMYLCASSLPLDQGGGRETQYFGPGTRLLVL.

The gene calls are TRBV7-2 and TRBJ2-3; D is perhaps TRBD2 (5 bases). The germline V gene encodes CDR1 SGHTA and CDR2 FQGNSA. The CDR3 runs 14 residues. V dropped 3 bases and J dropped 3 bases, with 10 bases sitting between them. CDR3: CASSFWRTTDTQYF. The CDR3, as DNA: TGTGCCAGCAGCTTCTGGAGGACGACAGATACGCAGTATTTT.

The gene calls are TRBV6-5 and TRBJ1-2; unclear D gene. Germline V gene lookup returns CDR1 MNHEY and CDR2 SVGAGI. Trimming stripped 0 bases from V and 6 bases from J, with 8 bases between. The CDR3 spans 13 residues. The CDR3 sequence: CASSYSIRDGYTF. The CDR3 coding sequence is TGTGCCAGCAGTTACTCGATCCGGGATGGCTACACCTTC.

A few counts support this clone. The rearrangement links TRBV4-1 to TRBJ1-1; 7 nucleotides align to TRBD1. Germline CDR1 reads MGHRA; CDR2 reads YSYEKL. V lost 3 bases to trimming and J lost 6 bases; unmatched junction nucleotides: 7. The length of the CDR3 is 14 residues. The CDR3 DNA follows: TGCGCCAGCAGCCACAACGACAGGGCTCCTGAAGCTTTCTTT. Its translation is CASSHNDRAPEAFF.

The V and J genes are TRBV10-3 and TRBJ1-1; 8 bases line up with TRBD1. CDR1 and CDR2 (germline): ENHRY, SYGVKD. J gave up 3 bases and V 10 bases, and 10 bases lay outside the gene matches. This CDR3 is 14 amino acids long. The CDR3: CATTGAKGDTEAFF. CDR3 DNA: TGTGCCACGACAGGGGCCAAAGGAGACACTGAAGCTTTCTTT.

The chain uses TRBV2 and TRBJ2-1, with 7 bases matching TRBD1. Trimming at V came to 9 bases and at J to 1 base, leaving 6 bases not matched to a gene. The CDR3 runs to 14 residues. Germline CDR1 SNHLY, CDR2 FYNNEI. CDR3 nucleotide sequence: TGTGCCAGTTGGACAGGCGGGTCCTACAATGAGCAGTTCTTC. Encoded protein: CASWTGGSYNEQFF.

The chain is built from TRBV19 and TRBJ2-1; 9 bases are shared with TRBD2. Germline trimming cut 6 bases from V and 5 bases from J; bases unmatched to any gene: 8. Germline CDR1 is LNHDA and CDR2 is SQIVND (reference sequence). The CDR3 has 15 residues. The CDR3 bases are TGTGCCAGTAGAACGAGCGGGAGGAAGAACAATGAGCAGTTCTTC. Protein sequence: CASRTSGRKNNEQFF.